This TCR beta chain originates from a study of cytomegalovirus exposure and HLA in healthy donors. The PCR contained 60 Vbeta and 13 Jbeta primers. Sequencing used immunoSEQ multiplex PCR; TCRdb keeps in-frame clones, though not all of them. This sample has about 160,000 clones, with 82% found just once. The CDR3 extends over 12 amino acids. Trimming removed 5 bases from V and 11 bases from J; junction bases left unmatched: 7. The germline gives CDR1 MNHNS, CDR2 SASEGT. The chain carries TRBV6-1 and TRBJ1-1; TRBD1 matches 8 bases. The TCR originated in a girl under 18 in good health and CMV-seropositive. Sample: PBMCs. The DNA for the CDR3 is TGTGCCAGCAGTCGGACAGGGATCGGCGCTTTCTTT. Amino acid sequence: CASSRTGIGAFF.